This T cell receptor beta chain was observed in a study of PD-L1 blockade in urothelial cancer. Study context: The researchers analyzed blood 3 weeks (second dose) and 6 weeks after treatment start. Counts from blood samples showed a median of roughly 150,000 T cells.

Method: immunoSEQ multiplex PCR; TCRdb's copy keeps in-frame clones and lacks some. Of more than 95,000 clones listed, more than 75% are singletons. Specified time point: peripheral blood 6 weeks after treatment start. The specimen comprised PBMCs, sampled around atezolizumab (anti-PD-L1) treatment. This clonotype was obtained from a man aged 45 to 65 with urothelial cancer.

For the CDR3, the DNA is TGTGCCAGCAGCTTAGAGCAGGGGCGCTCCTACGAGCAGTACTTC. Translating it yields CASSLEQGRSYEQYF. J is TRBJ2-7 and V is TRBV7-6; D perhaps matches TRBD1 (6 bases). The CDR3 consists of 15 residues. Trimming removed 1 base from V and 0 bases from J, with 10 bases in between. Germline values: CDR1 SGHVS, CDR2 FNYEAQ. The entire variable domain, with the rest obtained from reference TRBV7-6 and TRBJ2-7, is as follows: GAGVSQSPRYKVTKRGQDVALRCDPISGHVSLYWYRQALGQGPEFLTYFNYEAQQDKSGLPNDRFSAERPEGSISTLTIQRTEQRDSAMYRCASSLEQGRSYEQYFGPGTRLTVT.